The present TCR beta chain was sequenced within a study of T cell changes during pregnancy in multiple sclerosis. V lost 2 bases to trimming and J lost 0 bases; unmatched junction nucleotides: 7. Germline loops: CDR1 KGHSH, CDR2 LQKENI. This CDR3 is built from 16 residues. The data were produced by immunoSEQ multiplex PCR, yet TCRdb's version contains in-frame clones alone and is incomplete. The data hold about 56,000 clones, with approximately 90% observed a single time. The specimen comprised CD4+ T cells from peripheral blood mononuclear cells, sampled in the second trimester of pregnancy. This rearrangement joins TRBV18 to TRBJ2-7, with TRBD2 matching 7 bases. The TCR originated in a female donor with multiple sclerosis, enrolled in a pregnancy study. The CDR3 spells CASSPEELALSYEQYF. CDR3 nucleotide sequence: TGTGCCAGCTCACCAGAGGAACTAGCGCTCTCCTACGAGCAGTACTTC.